These 17 T cell receptor beta chains were all obtained from the same sample, sequenced in a study of T-cell reconstitution after alpha-beta-depleted transplantation in children. The authors prepared the TCRbeta library with unique molecular identifiers. Each CDR3 protein gets one entry after TCRdb re-called the PCR reads with MiXCR. The data show about 200,000 distinct CDR3 sequences, 13% to 15% seen once. The source material was PBMCs from the stem cell graft donor, sampled from the stem cell graft. The source is a human donor who donated a stem cell graft to a child with acute lymphoblastic leukemia.

This clonotype was picked up many times. The chain has TRBV4-1 and TRBJ2-2; D gene ambiguous. Trimming took 1 base from V and 7 from J, leaving 10 bases between them. The CDR3 sequence is 14 residues long. Germline V gene sequence: CDR1 MGHRA, CDR2 YSYEKL. The DNA of the CDR3 is TGCGCCAGCAGCCAAGTAACTTCATTCGGGGAGCTGTTTTTT. Translation gives CASSQVTSFGELFF.

The V call is TRBV4-1, the J call TRBJ2-5; 8 bases fit TRBD1. The CDR3 runs to 15 residues. Germline trimming cut 2 bases from V and 5 bases from J; bases unmatched to any gene: 7. CDR1 MGHRA and CDR2 YSYEKL come from the germline V gene. The CDR3 DNA reads as TGCGCCAGCAGCCAACCAGGGGGCGCGGGGGAGACCCAGTACTTC. Protein product: CASSQPGGAGETQYF.

This clonotype occurred many times. The chain recombines TRBV5-1 with TRBJ1-4; 9 bases are shared with TRBD1. V shed 3 bases and J 8 bases; nucleotides not matched to a gene: 11. Germline lookup yields CDR1 SGHRS and CDR2 YFSETQ. CDR3 length equals 16 residues. The CDR3 loop reads CASSSARDRVSEKLFF. CDR3 bases: TGCGCCAGCAGCTCGGCCCGGGACAGGGTCTCAGAAAAACTGTTTTTT.

This chain links TRBV5-1 with TRBJ2-2; the D gene could be TRBD1 or TRBD2 (6 bases each). From germline, CDR1 is SGHRS and CDR2 YFSETQ. The CDR3 totals 17 residues. Trimming stripped 4 bases from V and 0 bases from J, with 16 bases between. The CDR3 bases are TGCGCCAGCAGCCTGGGGGGCAGCGGAGCGAACACCGGGGAGCTGTTTTTT. This sequence encodes CASSLGGSGANTGELFF. Complete variable domain (other parts from reference TRBV5-1 and TRBJ2-2): KAGVTQTPRYLIKTRGQQVTLSCSPISGHRSVSWYQQTPGQGLQFLFEYFSETQRNKGNFPGRFSGRQFSNSRSEMNVSTLELGDSALYLCASSLGGSGANTGELFFGEGSRLTVL.

The chain carries TRBV5-1 and TRBJ2-1; D perhaps matches TRBD2 (5 bases). Per the germline V gene, CDR1 is SGHRS and CDR2 is YFSETQ. Trimming pared 4 bases from V and 7 bases from J, leaving 18 bases between. CDR3 size: 15 residues. This chain's CDR3 is CASSPPHGNENEQFF. In DNA, the CDR3 is TGCGCCAGCAGCCCCCCCCACGGGAATGAGAATGAGCAGTTCTTC.

This clonotype came up many times. The gene calls are TRBV5-1 and TRBJ2-1; TRBD1 matches 9 bases. CDR3 size: 15 residues. CDR1 is SGHRS and CDR2 is YFSETQ in the germline V gene. After removal of 4 bases from V and 4 bases from J, the junction contained 6 bases not matched to a gene. The CDR3 protein is CASSPGQGTYNEQFF. The DNA for the CDR3 is TGCGCCAGCAGCCCGGGACAGGGTACTTACAATGAGCAGTTCTTC.

This clonotype was detected many times. The rearrangement joins TRBV20-1 to TRBJ1-4, with D perhaps TRBD1 (5 bases). V gave up 2 bases and J gave up 3 bases, with 10 bases separating them. CDR3 length: 14 amino acids. The germline gives CDR1 DFQATT, CDR2 SNEGSKA (reference sequence). The CDR3: CSARRQPSNEKLFF. As DNA, the CDR3 is TGCAGTGCTAGAAGACAGCCTTCTAATGAAAAACTGTTTTTT.

This clonotype was counted at least ten times. CDR3 protein: CASSPGQGAELGRGYTF. For the CDR3, the DNA is TGCGCCAGCAGCCCTGGACAGGGGGCAGAACTGGGTCGGGGCTACACCTTC. V usage is TRBV5-1 and J usage is TRBJ1-2, with TRBD1 matching over 11 bases. Germline loops: CDR1 SGHRS, CDR2 YFSETQ. V shed 4 bases, J shed 8 bases, and the junction held 16 bases outside the gene matches. The CDR3 runs 17 residues.

In this sample, this clonotype turned up many times. The chain recombines TRBV5-1 with TRBJ2-3, with a possible D match to TRBD2 (6 bases). Germline values: CDR1 SGHRS, CDR2 YFSETQ. Trimming shortened V by 1 base and J by 2 bases, and 14 bases separated the two germline ends. The CDR3 consists of 16 residues. The CDR3 spells CASSLSAGSITDTQYF. The CDR3 nucleotides are TGCGCCAGCAGCTTGAGCGCGGGGTCCATCACAGATACGCAGTATTTT.

This clonotype was detected only a few times. The V call is TRBV19, the J call TRBJ1-1; possibly TRBD1 for D (5 bases). Germline V gene sequence: CDR1 LNHDA, CDR2 SQIVND (reference sequence). This CDR3 region has 15 residues. The germline V and J ends were trimmed by 3 bases and 5 bases, with 16 bases remaining between them. The CDR3 sequence is CASSIVGLGDTEAFF. The CDR3 coding sequence is TGTGCCAGTAGTATCGTCGGCTTGGGGGATACTGAAGCTTTCTTT.

This clonotype was recorded at least ten times. V gene TRBV5-1 combines with J gene TRBJ2-7; 8 positions agree with TRBD2. The CDR3 extends over 15 amino acids. Trimming removed 0 bases from V and 6 bases from J; junction bases left unmatched: 8. Germline CDR1 is SGHRS and CDR2 is YFSETQ. The CDR3 DNA is TGCGCCAGCAGCTTGGCGGGACTAGGCATCGGCGAGCAGTACTTC. Translating it yields CASSLAGLGIGEQYF.

There are many counts of this clonotype. The genes are TRBV6-5 and TRBJ2-2; 10 nucleotides match TRBD2. Germline lookup yields CDR1 MNHEY and CDR2 SVGAGI. Germline trimming cut 2 bases from V and 4 bases from J; bases unmatched to any gene: 4. CDR3 size: 16 residues. CDR3 nucleotides: TGTGCCAGCAGTTACGGGGTAGCGGGAGGCACCGGGGAGCTGTTTTTT. Translated, it gives CASSYGVAGGTGELFF.

The sample holds a few counts of this clonotype. The chain carries TRBV5-1 and TRBJ2-5; 12 bases agree with TRBD2. V shed 3 bases, J shed 0 bases, and the junction held 3 bases outside the gene matches. The CDR3 spans 16 residues. Germline CDR1 reads SGHRS; CDR2 reads YFSETQ. Here the CDR3 reads CASSSWTSGNQETQYF. The CDR3 DNA reads TGCGCCAGCAGCTCTTGGACTAGCGGGAACCAAGAGACCCAGTACTTC.

The rearrangement joins TRBV7-2 to TRBJ2-1, with a tentative D call TRBD1 (6 bases). Germline CDR1 and CDR2: SGHTA and FQGNSA. CDR3 length: 15 amino acids. Trimming cost V 3 bases and J 3 bases, with 12 bases left between them. In DNA, the CDR3 is TGTGCCAGCAGCTTGGGACACGGGTACTACAATGAGCAGTTCTTC. It encodes CASSLGHGYYNEQFF.

Ten or more counts support this clonotype. This chain links TRBV20-1 with TRBJ2-7; D may be TRBD2 (6 bases). Germline V CDR1 and CDR2: DFQATT, SNEGSKA (reference sequence). CDR3 length: 15 amino acids. The germline V and J ends were trimmed by 6 bases and 3 bases, with 21 bases remaining between them. As DNA, the CDR3 is TGCAGTGCCAGAAGGATGCGGGACGGAAGCTACGAGCAGTACTTC. It specifies CSARRMRDGSYEQYF.

This clonotype was seen ten or more times. This chain connects TRBV20-1 to TRBJ1-5, with TRBD1 matching over 7 bases. V gave up 0 bases and J gave up 4 bases; unmatched junction bases: 0. The germline V gene encodes CDR1 DFQATT and CDR2 SNEGSKA (reference sequence). The CDR3 extends over 13 amino acids. The DNA of the CDR3 is TGCAGTGCTAGAGAGGACAGGAATCAGCCCCAGCATTTT. Translated, it gives CSAREDRNQPQHF.

This clonotype was seen repeatedly, ten times or more. The rearrangement links TRBV11-3 to TRBJ2-1; TRBD1 agrees at 9 bases. The CDR3 sequence is 14 residues long. Germline CDR1 and CDR2: SGHNT and YENEEA. V lost 5 bases and J lost 7; bases outside the gene matches: 6. The CDR3 spells CASSSRDRENEQFF. The CDR3 DNA reads TGTGCCAGCAGCAGCCGGGACAGGGAGAATGAGCAGTTCTTC.